This is a list of T cell receptor beta chains from one sample in a study of vaccination effects on CD4 cells after COVID-19. These receptors lack a known antigen. Generated by immunoSEQ multiplex PCR, the TCRdb table keeps only in-frame clones and is missing some. The sample lists 30,000 to 40,000 clones, roughly four fifths seen once, with around 2% in the top ten. The sample in question was CD4+ T cells from PBMCs cultured with HCoV-NL63 spike peptides, obtained after COVID-19 vaccination. These receptors were taken from a human donor who received a COVID-19 vaccine. Some clones in this sample may be carry-over from other donors' samples. The CDR3 runs from the conserved cysteine through the conserved F or W. A D gene is named only where the DNA matches it firmly. The size entry is marked missing in some rows and otherwise reads once, few, many or a size class.

J gene: TRBJ1-6; CDR3 length: 15; D gene: -; clone size: -; V gene: TRBV30; CDR3 DNA: TGTGCCTGGAGTGTAAGGGGATCCTATAATTCACCCCTCCACTTT; CDR3 protein: CAWSVRGSYNSPLHF
J gene: TRBJ2-3; CDR3 length: 13; D gene: -; clone size: -; V gene: TRBV2; CDR3 DNA: TGTGCCGGTTGTGGGGGTAGCACAGATACGCAGTATTTT; CDR3 protein: CAGCGGSTDTQYF
J gene: TRBJ1-5; CDR3 length: 16; D gene: -; clone size: once; V gene: TRBV6-1; CDR3 DNA: TGTGCCAGCAGTGAAGTTGGCGGGGGAGGCAATCAGCCCCAGCATTTT; CDR3 protein: CASSEVGGGGNQPQHF
J gene: TRBJ1-6; CDR3 length: 15; D gene: -; clone size: -; V gene: TRBV5-1; CDR3 DNA: TGCGCCAGCAGCTTGGCCTATCGTCCCTATTCACCCCTCCACTTT; CDR3 protein: CASSLAYRPYSPLHF
J gene: TRBJ1-4; CDR3 length: 15; D gene: -; clone size: -; V gene: TRBV10-3; CDR3 DNA: TGTGCCATCGGGGACTCCGGGACGGCGGATGAAAAACTGTTTTTT; CDR3 protein: CAIGDSGTADEKLFF
J gene: TRBJ1-1; CDR3 length: 15; D gene: -; clone size: once; V gene: TRBV7-9; CDR3 DNA: TGTGCCAGCAGCTTAGGGGGGGCAGGAGAGGACGAAGCTTTCTTT; CDR3 protein: CASSLGGAGEDEAFF
J gene: TRBJ2-3; CDR3 length: 15; D gene: -; clone size: -; V gene: TRBV7-8; CDR3 DNA: TGTGCCAGCAGGACAATGGCGGGGGCTACAGATACGCAGTATTTT; CDR3 protein: CASRTMAGATDTQYF
J gene: TRBJ1-6; CDR3 length: 14; D gene: -; clone size: few; V gene: TRBV3-1/TRBV3-2; CDR3 DNA: TGTGCCAGCAGTCGTGGGGGGAATAATTCACCCCTCCACTTT; CDR3 protein: CASSRGGNNSPLHF
J gene: TRBJ2-5; CDR3 length: 15; D gene: TRBD1; clone size: -; V gene: TRBV24-1; CDR3 DNA: TGTGCCACCAGTGATCCGCGCGGGACAGGGGAGACCCAGTACTTC; CDR3 protein: CATSDPRGTGETQYF
J gene: TRBJ2-1; CDR3 length: 18; D gene: TRBD2; clone size: -; V gene: TRBV18; CDR3 DNA: TGTGCCAGCTCACCACCTAGCGGGGGGCCCGAATTAGTCAATGAGCAGTTCTTC; CDR3 protein: CASSPPSGGPELVNEQFF
J gene: TRBJ1-4; CDR3 length: 14; D gene: -; clone size: -; V gene: TRBV7-8; CDR3 DNA: TGTGCCAGCAGCTGGGTGGGGGCTAATGAAAAACTGTTTTTT; CDR3 protein: CASSWVGANEKLFF
J gene: TRBJ2-3; CDR3 length: 15; D gene: -; clone size: -; V gene: TRBV5-1; CDR3 DNA: TGCGCCAGCAGACCGGAGGCGGAATACACAGATACGCAGTATTTT; CDR3 protein: CASRPEAEYTDTQYF
J gene: TRBJ2-3; CDR3 length: 12; D gene: TRBD1; clone size: -; V gene: TRBV29-1; CDR3 DNA: TGCAGCGTTGATAGGACAGGAGATACGCAGTATTTT; CDR3 protein: CSVDRTGDTQYF
J gene: TRBJ1-2; CDR3 length: 13; D gene: -; clone size: -; V gene: TRBV7-9; CDR3 DNA: TGTGCCATTATCGGACAGACCCTATATGGCTACACCTTC; CDR3 protein: CAIIGQTLYGYTF
J gene: TRBJ2-5; CDR3 length: 14; D gene: -; clone size: -; V gene: TRBV4-2; CDR3 DNA: TGTGCCAGCAGCCAGGGGCAGGGAGGAGAGACCCAGTACTTC; CDR3 protein: CASSQGQGGETQYF
J gene: TRBJ1-4; CDR3 length: 15; D gene: -; clone size: -; V gene: TRBV7-9; CDR3 DNA: TGTGCCAGCAGCTATTCGGGGGGCCACGGTGAAAAACTGTTTTTT; CDR3 protein: CASSYSGGHGEKLFF
J gene: TRBJ1-5; CDR3 length: 15; D gene: TRBD1; clone size: -; V gene: TRBV6-5; CDR3 DNA: TGTGCCAGCAGGAATACAGGGGAGGGCAATCAGCCCCAGCATTTT; CDR3 protein: CASRNTGEGNQPQHF
J gene: TRBJ2-6; CDR3 length: 15; D gene: -; clone size: -; V gene: TRBV6-5; CDR3 DNA: TGTGCCAGCAGCCGACAGGCCCCCGGGGCCAACGTCCTGACTTTC; CDR3 protein: CASSRQAPGANVLTF
J gene: TRBJ2-7; CDR3 length: 14; D gene: -; clone size: -; V gene: TRBV7-9; CDR3 DNA: TGTGCCAGCAGCTTAGTTCCAGGGTCGGTCGAGCAGTACTTC; CDR3 protein: CASSLVPGSVEQYF
J gene: TRBJ1-1; CDR3 length: 15; D gene: -; clone size: -; V gene: TRBV10-1; CDR3 DNA: TGCGCCAGCAGCCCGGGTGTAATAGAGTCGACTGAAGCTTTCTTT; CDR3 protein: CASSPGVIESTEAFF
J gene: TRBJ1-1; CDR3 length: 15; D gene: -; clone size: -; V gene: TRBV6-5; CDR3 DNA: TGTGCCAGCAAAACAGGGAATGTAAGGAACACTGAAGCTTTCTTT; CDR3 protein: CASKTGNVRNTEAFF
J gene: TRBJ1-1; CDR3 length: 15; D gene: TRBD1; clone size: -; V gene: TRBV19; CDR3 DNA: TGTGCCAGTAGTTATGACAGGGGTTCGAACACTGAAGCTTTCTTT; CDR3 protein: CASSYDRGSNTEAFF
J gene: TRBJ2-2; CDR3 length: 12; D gene: -; clone size: -; V gene: TRBV5-6; CDR3 DNA: TGTGCCAGCAGCGTGGAGACCGGGGAGCTGTTTTTT; CDR3 protein: CASSVETGELFF
J gene: TRBJ1-2; CDR3 length: 12; D gene: -; clone size: -; V gene: TRBV5-4; CDR3 DNA: TGTGCCAGCAGCGTAGACAACTATGGCTACACCTTC; CDR3 protein: CASSVDNYGYTF
J gene: TRBJ2-1; CDR3 length: 14; D gene: -; clone size: -; V gene: TRBV29-1; CDR3 DNA: TGCAGCGTTGAACTCGCTAGCGTATACAATGAGCAGTTCTTC; CDR3 protein: CSVELASVYNEQFF
J gene: TRBJ2-5; CDR3 length: 14; D gene: -; clone size: once; V gene: TRBV9; CDR3 DNA: TGTGCCAGCAGCGTAGCTGGGGTTGGGGGGACCCAGTACTTC; CDR3 protein: CASSVAGVGGTQYF
J gene: TRBJ2-2; CDR3 length: 16; D gene: -; clone size: -; V gene: TRBV3-1/TRBV3-2; CDR3 DNA: TGTGCCAGCAGCCAAGATCAAGGGTCGGACACCGGGGAGCTGTTTTTT; CDR3 protein: CASSQDQGSDTGELFF
J gene: TRBJ1-3; CDR3 length: 14; D gene: -; clone size: -; V gene: TRBV11-2; CDR3 DNA: TGTGCCAGCAGCCCCACCCGCTCTGGAAACACCATATATTTT; CDR3 protein: CASSPTRSGNTIYF
J gene: TRBJ2-1; CDR3 length: 10; D gene: -; clone size: -; V gene: TRBV20-1; CDR3 DNA: TGCAGTGCTTTTAGCCACGAGCAGTTCTTC; CDR3 protein: CSAFSHEQFF
J gene: TRBJ1-1; CDR3 length: 13; D gene: TRBD1; clone size: -; V gene: TRBV5-1; CDR3 DNA: TGCGCCAGCAGCTTGCCAGGGGGAACTGAAGCTTTCTTT; CDR3 protein: CASSLPGGTEAFF
J gene: TRBJ1-1; CDR3 length: 13; D gene: -; clone size: -; V gene: TRBV30; CDR3 DNA: TGTGCCTGGAGTCGGGGGCGTAACACTGAAGCTTTCTTT; CDR3 protein: CAWSRGRNTEAFF
J gene: TRBJ1-2; CDR3 length: 12; D gene: -; clone size: few; V gene: TRBV5-4; CDR3 DNA: TGTGCCAGCAGCTTGGATTATTCAGGCTACACCTTC; CDR3 protein: CASSLDYSGYTF
J gene: TRBJ1-2; CDR3 length: 15; D gene: -; clone size: -; V gene: TRBV6-6; CDR3 DNA: TGTGCCAGCAGTTACGTCCAGGCAGGGGATGATGGCTACACCTTC; CDR3 protein: CASSYVQAGDDGYTF
J gene: TRBJ2-5; CDR3 length: 15; D gene: -; clone size: -; V gene: TRBV6-4; CDR3 DNA: TGTGCCAGCAGTGACGTCCGGCCTGTCCAAGAGACCCAGTACTTC; CDR3 protein: CASSDVRPVQETQYF
J gene: TRBJ1-5; CDR3 length: 15; D gene: TRBD1; clone size: few; V gene: TRBV2; CDR3 DNA: TGTGCCAGCAGTGAAGCTGGCAGGGGGGTTCAGCCCCAGCATTTT; CDR3 protein: CASSEAGRGVQPQHF
J gene: TRBJ1-5; CDR3 length: 15; D gene: -; clone size: -; V gene: TRBV18; CDR3 DNA: TGTGCCAGCTCACCATCGTCAGGGGAGGGTCAGCCCCAGCATTTT; CDR3 protein: CASSPSSGEGQPQHF
J gene: TRBJ2-1; CDR3 length: 14; D gene: TRBD1; clone size: -; V gene: TRBV6-5; CDR3 DNA: TGTGCCACTGAGACAGGGGGCAGCGTCTATGAGCAGTTCTTC; CDR3 protein: CATETGGSVYEQFF
J gene: TRBJ2-1; CDR3 length: 13; D gene: -; clone size: -; V gene: TRBV7-3; CDR3 DNA: TGTGCCAGCAGCTCCCGCCCCTACAATGAGCAGTTCTTC; CDR3 protein: CASSSRPYNEQFF
J gene: TRBJ1-1; CDR3 length: 15; D gene: -; clone size: -; V gene: TRBV30; CDR3 DNA: TGTGCCTGGAGTAAAGGCCCCTGGGGGAACACTGAAGCTTTCTTT; CDR3 protein: CAWSKGPWGNTEAFF
J gene: TRBJ2-1; CDR3 length: 16; D gene: TRBD2; clone size: -; V gene: TRBV7-3; CDR3 DNA: TGTGCCAGCAGCTTAACGAAGCTAGCGGGGGGGCAAGAGCAGTTCTTC; CDR3 protein: CASSLTKLAGGQEQFF
J gene: TRBJ2-3; CDR3 length: 14; D gene: -; clone size: once; V gene: TRBV7-2; CDR3 DNA: TGTGCCAGCAGCTTCGGCACGACCCTAGATACGCAGTATTTT; CDR3 protein: CASSFGTTLDTQYF
J gene: TRBJ1-2; CDR3 length: 13; D gene: -; clone size: -; V gene: TRBV11-2; CDR3 DNA: TGTGCCAGCAGCTCCGACAGGAACTATGGCTACACCTTC; CDR3 protein: CASSSDRNYGYTF
J gene: TRBJ1-3; CDR3 length: 15; D gene: -; clone size: -; V gene: TRBV18; CDR3 DNA: TGTGCCAGCTCAGTAACCGGGACCTCTGGAAACACCATATATTTT; CDR3 protein: CASSVTGTSGNTIYF
J gene: TRBJ2-2; CDR3 length: 15; D gene: -; clone size: -; V gene: TRBV5-8; CDR3 DNA: TGTGCCAACAGATCGTGGGGGGCTCACACCGGGGAGCTGTTTTTT; CDR3 protein: CANRSWGAHTGELFF
J gene: TRBJ1-2; CDR3 length: 13; D gene: -; clone size: -; V gene: TRBV2; CDR3 DNA: TGTGCCAGCAGCCCCCAGGTTAACTATGGCTACACCTTC; CDR3 protein: CASSPQVNYGYTF
J gene: TRBJ1-6; CDR3 length: 16; D gene: -; clone size: -; V gene: TRBV7-2; CDR3 DNA: TGTGCCAGCAGCTTGGGCAGCCCTAAACAAAATTCACCCCTCCACTTT; CDR3 protein: CASSLGSPKQNSPLHF
J gene: TRBJ1-2; CDR3 length: 17; D gene: TRBD1; clone size: few; V gene: TRBV19; CDR3 DNA: TGTGCCAGTTCCAATGGAGGGGGGACAGGGGGCGCCCATGGCTACACCTTC; CDR3 protein: CASSNGGGTGGAHGYTF
J gene: TRBJ1-3; CDR3 length: 15; D gene: -; clone size: -; V gene: TRBV5-4; CDR3 DNA: TGTGCCAGCAGCTTATTTAGCACAGGCGGAAACACCATATATTTT; CDR3 protein: CASSLFSTGGNTIYF
J gene: TRBJ1-3; CDR3 length: 14; D gene: -; clone size: once; V gene: TRBV7-6; CDR3 DNA: TGTGCCAGCAGCTCCCCGTCGGGTGGAAACACCATATATTTT; CDR3 protein: CASSSPSGGNTIYF
J gene: TRBJ1-3; CDR3 length: 12; D gene: -; clone size: -; V gene: TRBV7-2; CDR3 DNA: TGTGCCAGCAGCTTAACCGGAAACACCATATATTTT; CDR3 protein: CASSLTGNTIYF
J gene: TRBJ1-4; CDR3 length: 13; D gene: -; clone size: -; V gene: TRBV5-1; CDR3 DNA: TGCGCCAGCAGCTTGGAAAGAGGCGAAAAACTGTTTTTT; CDR3 protein: CASSLERGEKLFF
J gene: TRBJ2-1; CDR3 length: 14; D gene: TRBD2; clone size: -; V gene: TRBV4-3; CDR3 DNA: TGCGCCAGCAGCGACGGGACTAGCGGATATCAGCAGTTCTTC; CDR3 protein: CASSDGTSGYQQFF
J gene: TRBJ1-3; CDR3 length: 12; D gene: -; clone size: -; V gene: TRBV25-1; CDR3 DNA: TGTGCCAGCAGTGGCGGGGGAAACACCATATATTTT; CDR3 protein: CASSGGGNTIYF
J gene: TRBJ1-6; CDR3 length: 15; D gene: TRBD1; clone size: -; V gene: TRBV14; CDR3 DNA: TGTGCCAGCAGCCAAGGACAGGGGGGAAATTCACCCCTCCACTTT; CDR3 protein: CASSQGQGGNSPLHF
J gene: TRBJ2-1; CDR3 length: 17; D gene: -; clone size: once; V gene: TRBV29-1; CDR3 DNA: TGCAGCGTTGAGGGGGTAATAGGTAGGGACTCCTACAATGAGCAGTTCTTC; CDR3 protein: CSVEGVIGRDSYNEQFF
J gene: TRBJ2-1; CDR3 length: 14; D gene: -; clone size: -; V gene: TRBV7-3; CDR3 DNA: TGTGCCAGCAGCTTAACGGCTAGCACCAATGAGCAGTTCTTC; CDR3 protein: CASSLTASTNEQFF
J gene: TRBJ1-3; CDR3 length: 15; D gene: -; clone size: -; V gene: TRBV6-4; CDR3 DNA: TGTGCCAGCAGTGTCGCCGCGGGGACTGGAAACACCATATATTTT; CDR3 protein: CASSVAAGTGNTIYF
J gene: TRBJ1-4; CDR3 length: 11; D gene: -; clone size: -; V gene: TRBV29-1; CDR3 DNA: TGCAGCGTTGAAGATCATGAAAAACTGTTTTTT; CDR3 protein: CSVEDHEKLFF
J gene: TRBJ2-2; CDR3 length: 16; D gene: -; clone size: -; V gene: TRBV7-3; CDR3 DNA: TGTGCCAGCAGCTTAGAGGCAGGGATCGGCACCGGGGAGCTGTTTTTT; CDR3 protein: CASSLEAGIGTGELFF